One sample yielded the 21 T cell receptor beta chains listed below, sequenced in a study of blood T cell repertoires in COVID-19. TCRdb's copy holds only in-frame clones and misses some; the assay was immunoSEQ multiplex PCR. This table has approximately 13,000 clones, 73% appearing once. The specimen was peripheral blood. The receptor source for this set is a man in his 70s with acute or convalescent COVID-19.

The chain has TRBV16 and TRBJ1-2, with a possible D match to TRBD1 (6 bases). Between the trimmed V and J ends, which lost 2 bases and 2 bases, there was a span of 6 bases. The CDR3 spans 13 residues. Looked up from germline, CDR1 is KGHSY and CDR2 is FQNENV. This CDR3 is CASSQTGNYGYTF. CDR3 DNA: TGTGCCAGCAGCCAAACAGGGAACTATGGCTACACCTTC.

V gene TRBV9 combines with J gene TRBJ1-4; 7 bases fit TRBD1. Unmatched junction bases numbered 11, after V lost 4 bases and J lost 8 bases. The germline gives CDR1 SGDLS, CDR2 YYNGEE. This CDR3 region has 15 residues. CDR3 in amino acids: CASSPRRDSREKLFF. CDR3 nucleotides: TGTGCCAGCAGCCCACGCCGGGACAGCCGAGAAAAACTGTTTTTT.

This chain uses TRBV30 with TRBJ1-1; 7 bases are shared with TRBD1. CDR3 length: 18 amino acids. After removal of 3 bases from V and 10 bases from J, the junction contained 26 bases not matched to a gene. Germline V gives CDR1 GTSNPN, CDR2 SVGIG (reference sequence). CDR3 sequence reads: CAWRPTGTVPRGVRGAFF. DNA for the CDR3: TGTGCCTGGAGGCCCACGGGGACAGTCCCTCGAGGGGTTCGTGGAGCTTTCTTT. Looking up the rest from reference TRBV30 and TRBJ1-1 gives the full variable domain: SQTIHQWPATLVQPVGSPLSLECTVEGTSNPNLYWYRQAAGRGLQLLFYSVGIGQISSEVPQNLSASRPQDRQFILSSKKLLLSDSGFYLCAWRPTGTVPRGVRGAFFGQGTRLTVV.

This clone appeared once. The V gene is TRBV6-5, the J gene TRBJ1-2; 7 nucleotides line up with TRBD1. Germline values: CDR1 MNHEY, CDR2 SVGAGI. CDR3 length: 15 residues. V shed 6 bases, J shed 5 bases, and the junction held 12 bases outside the gene matches. The CDR3 loop is CASSATGALDYGYTF. CDR3 DNA sequence: TGTGCCAGCAGCGCTACAGGGGCCTTGGATTATGGCTACACCTTC.

The V gene is TRBV29-1, the J gene TRBJ2-7; 11 positions match TRBD2. This CDR3 has 14 amino acids. Per germline, CDR1 SQVTM and CDR2 ANQGSEA. V shed 1 base, J shed 2 bases, and the junction held 1 base outside the gene matches. CDR3 residues: CSVEGLAGPYEQYF. The CDR3 nucleotides are TGCAGCGTTGAAGGACTAGCGGGGCCCTACGAGCAGTACTTC.

The genes are TRBV6-6 and TRBJ2-7; D may be TRBD1 (5 bases). The V gene lost 6 bases and the J gene lost 4 bases, with 7 bases spanning the gap. The CDR3 totals 11 residues. Per germline, CDR1 MNHNY and CDR2 SVGAGI (reference sequence). CDR3 residues: CASSRVYEQYF. The CDR3 bases are TGTGCCAGCAGCAGGGTTTACGAGCAGTACTTC.

V gene TRBV2 combines with J gene TRBJ2-3, with D hard to call. The CDR3 covers 14 residues. The V end lost 6 bases, the J end lost 1 base, and 11 bases lay between the germline ends. CDR1 and CDR2 (germline): SNHLY, FYNNEI. CDR3 DNA sequence: TGTGCCAGCAGCCTCATCTCAGGCACAGATACGCAGTATTTT. Its protein is CASSLISGTDTQYF.

This chain links TRBV7-8 with TRBJ2-7; D possibly corresponds to TRBD2 (6 bases). The CDR3 extends over 13 amino acids. V was pared by 8 bases and J by 4 bases, with 15 bases between. The germline CDR1 and CDR2 sequences are SGHVS and FQNEAQ. CDR3 DNA: TGTGCCAGCGGGGGAGGCCGGGGATACGAGCAGTACTTC. This sequence encodes CASGGGRGYEQYF.

This clone occurred once. CDR3 in DNA: TGTGCCAGCAGTTGGGCCGGGGCTAGCGGGAAGGACGAGCAGTACTTC. Its protein is CASSWAGASGKDEQYF. V usage is TRBV6-2 or TRBV6-3 and J usage is TRBJ2-7; TRBD2 matches at 9 bases. J was trimmed by 5 bases and V by 4 bases; bases with no gene match: 12. CDR3 length: 16 amino acids. Germline V gene lookup returns CDR1 MNHEY and CDR2 SVGEGT.

The gene calls are TRBV29-1 and TRBJ2-5, with D unresolved. From germline, CDR1 is SQVTM and CDR2 ANQGSEA. Between the trimmed V and J ends, which lost 4 bases and 2 bases, there was a span of 14 bases. The CDR3 has 14 amino acids. The CDR3 sequence is CSVAQRSIQETQYF. CDR3 DNA: TGCAGCGTTGCCCAGCGATCGATTCAAGAGACCCAGTACTTC.

The chain carries TRBV6-5 and TRBJ2-7, with 10 positions matching TRBD1. From germline, CDR1 is MNHEY and CDR2 SVGAGI. The CDR3 has 14 residues. Trimming took 6 bases from V and 4 from J; bases not matched to a gene: 6. The CDR3 DNA follows: TGTGCCAGCAGAGAGACAGGGGGCGCATACGAGCAGTACTTC. Translated: CASRETGGAYEQYF.

This chain joins TRBV28 and TRBJ1-2; 7 bases are shared with TRBD1. Germline trimming cut 6 bases from V and 3 bases from J; bases unmatched to any gene: 4. CDR1 is MDHEN and CDR2 is SYDVKM in the germline V gene. This CDR3 has 13 amino acids. This CDR3 is CASRLQGDYGYTF. The CDR3, as DNA: TGTGCCAGCAGGCTTCAGGGGGACTATGGCTACACCTTC.

This chain joins TRBV6-5 and TRBJ1-3, with no clear D. V dropped 5 bases and J dropped 0 bases, with 11 bases sitting between them. The CDR3 is 15 residues long. From germline, CDR1 is MNHEY and CDR2 SVGAGI. The CDR3 DNA is TGTGCCAGCAGTCCTCAGGTGAACTCTGGAAACACCATATATTTT. It is translated as CASSPQVNSGNTIYF.

The chain uses TRBV29-1 and TRBJ2-1; 10 nucleotides align to TRBD2. The trim removed 7 bases at V and 5 bases at J, leaving 5 bases unmatched. CDR1 and CDR2 from the germline V gene are SQVTM and ANQGSEA. The CDR3 runs to 13 residues. The CDR3 loop reads CSDIAGGNNEQFF. CDR3 bases: TGCAGCGATATAGCGGGGGGTAACAATGAGCAGTTCTTC.

V is TRBV14 and J is TRBJ2-5; D is perhaps TRBD2 (5 bases). Trimming took off 4 bases at V and 3 bases at J, with 12 bases between the two ends. This CDR3 has 14 residues. Germline-derived CDR1 and CDR2 are SGHDN and FVKESK. CDR3 protein: CASSRGILKETQYF. The CDR3 DNA is TGTGCCAGCAGCCGAGGGATATTAAAAGAGACCCAGTACTTC.

The genes are TRBV15 and TRBJ1-2; TRBD1 is a possible D gene (5 bases). CDR1 and CDR2 from the germline V gene are LNHNV and YYDKDF (reference sequence). Trimming took off 0 bases at V and 11 bases at J, with 10 bases between the two ends. This CDR3 region has 12 residues. As DNA, the CDR3 is TGTGCCACCAGCAGAGAGACAGTGGCATACACCTTC. Protein: CATSRETVAYTF.

This clone was seen more than once but under ten times. The genes are TRBV10-1 and TRBJ1-1; no reliable D call. CDR1 is WNHNN and CDR2 is SYGVQD in the germline V gene (reference sequence). V was pared by 8 bases and J by 3 bases, with 13 bases between. This CDR3 region has 13 residues. This CDR3 reads CASRVGMDTEAFF. The CDR3 DNA sequence: TGCGCCAGCCGGGTAGGCATGGACACTGAAGCTTTCTTT.

This sequence joins TRBV19 and TRBJ1-2; D is undetermined. In germline, CDR1 is LNHDA, CDR2 SQIVND (reference sequence). Trimming removed 7 bases at V and 0 bases at J, with 12 bases between. The CDR3 is 14 amino acids. The CDR3 region is CASTNAEANYGYTF. CDR3 nucleotide sequence: TGTGCCAGTACAAACGCGGAAGCTAACTATGGCTACACCTTC.

J is TRBJ1-6 and V is TRBV7-6, with D unresolved. Germline V lookup: CDR1 SGHVS, CDR2 FNYEAQ. This CDR3 has 15 residues. V lost 3 bases and J lost 0, with 6 bases in between. CDR3 bases: TGTGCCAGCAGCTTGTCTAGCTCCTATAATTCACCCCTCCACTTT. The encoded protein is CASSLSSSYNSPLHF.

The CDR3 loop reads CASSEVRQKNTEAFF. The CDR3 bases are TGTGCCAGCAGTGAAGTGCGGCAGAAGAACACTGAAGCTTTCTTT. The rearrangement uses TRBV6-1 and TRBJ1-1; no firm D call. V lost 1 base and J lost 1, with 10 bases in between. There are 15 residues in the CDR3. From germline, CDR1 is MNHNS and CDR2 SASEGT.

The chain employs TRBV6-5 and TRBJ1-2; D gene uncertain. V dropped 8 bases and J dropped 5 bases, with 21 bases sitting between them. Germline V lookup: CDR1 MNHEY, CDR2 SVGAGI. The CDR3 has 15 residues. The CDR3 sequence is CASSTSQAGRYGYTF. The CDR3 nucleotides read TGTGCCAGCTCCACTTCGCAGGCGGGTCGGTATGGCTACACCTTC.